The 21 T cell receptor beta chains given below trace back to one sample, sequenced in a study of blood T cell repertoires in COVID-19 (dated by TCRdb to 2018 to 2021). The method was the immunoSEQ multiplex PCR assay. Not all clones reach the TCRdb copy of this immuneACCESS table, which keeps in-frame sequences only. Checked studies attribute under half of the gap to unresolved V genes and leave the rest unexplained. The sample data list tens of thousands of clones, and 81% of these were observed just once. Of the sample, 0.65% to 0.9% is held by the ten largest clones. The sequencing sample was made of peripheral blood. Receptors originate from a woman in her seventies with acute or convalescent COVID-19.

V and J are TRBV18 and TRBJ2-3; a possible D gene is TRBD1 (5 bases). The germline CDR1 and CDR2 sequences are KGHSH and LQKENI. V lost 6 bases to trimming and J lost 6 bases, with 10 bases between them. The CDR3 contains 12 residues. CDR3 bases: TGTGCCAGCTCGCTCAGACAGGATACGCAGTATTTT. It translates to CASSLRQDTQYF.

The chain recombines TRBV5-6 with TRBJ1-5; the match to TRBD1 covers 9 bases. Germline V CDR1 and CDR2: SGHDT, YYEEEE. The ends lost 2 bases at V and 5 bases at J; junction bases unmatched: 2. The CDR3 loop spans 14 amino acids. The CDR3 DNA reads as TGTGCCAGCAGCTTAGGGGACAGGGATCAGCCCCAGCATTTT. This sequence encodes CASSLGDRDQPQHF. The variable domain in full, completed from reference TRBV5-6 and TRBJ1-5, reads DAGVTQSPTHLIKTRGQQVTLRCSPKSGHDTVSWYQQALGQGPQFIFQYYEEEERQRGNFPDRFSGHQFPNYSSELNVNALLLGDSALYLCASSLGDRDQPQHFGDGTRLSIL.

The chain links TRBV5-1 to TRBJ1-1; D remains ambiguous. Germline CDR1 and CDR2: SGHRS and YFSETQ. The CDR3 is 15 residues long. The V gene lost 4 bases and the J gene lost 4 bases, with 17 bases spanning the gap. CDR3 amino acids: CASSIDWMGGTEAFF. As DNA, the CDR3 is TGCGCCAGCAGCATTGATTGGATGGGAGGCACTGAAGCTTTCTTT.

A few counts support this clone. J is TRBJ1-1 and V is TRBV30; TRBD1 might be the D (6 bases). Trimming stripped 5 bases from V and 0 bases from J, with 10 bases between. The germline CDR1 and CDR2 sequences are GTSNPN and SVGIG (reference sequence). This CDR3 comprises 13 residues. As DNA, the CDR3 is TGTGCCTGGGCCGGACAGTTGAACACTGAAGCTTTCTTT. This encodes CAWAGQLNTEAFF. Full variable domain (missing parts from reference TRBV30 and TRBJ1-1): SQTIHQWPATLVQPVGSPLSLECTVEGTSNPNLYWYRQAAGRGLQLLFYSVGIGQISSEVPQNLSASRPQDRQFILSSKKLLLSDSGFYLCAWAGQLNTEAFFGQGTRLTVV.

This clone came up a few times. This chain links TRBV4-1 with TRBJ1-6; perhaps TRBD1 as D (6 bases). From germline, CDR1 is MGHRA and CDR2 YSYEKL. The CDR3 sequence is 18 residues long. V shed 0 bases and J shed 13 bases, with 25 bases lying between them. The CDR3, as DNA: TGCGCCAGCAGCCAAGAGGCGCAGGGGCCGCAGTTAGGTCTGCCCCTCCACTTT. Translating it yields CASSQEAQGPQLGLPLHF.

The CDR3 sequence is CASSDGGGEGLGEQYF. CDR3 nucleotides: TGCGCCAGCAGTGACGGTGGCGGGGAGGGCCTAGGCGAGCAGTACTTC. The V gene is TRBV10-2, the J gene TRBJ2-7, with 7 bases fitting TRBD2. The CDR3 has 16 residues. Germline lookup yields CDR1 WSHSY and CDR2 SAAADI. V trimming: 3 bases; J trimming: 6 bases; junction bases outside the gene matches: 14.

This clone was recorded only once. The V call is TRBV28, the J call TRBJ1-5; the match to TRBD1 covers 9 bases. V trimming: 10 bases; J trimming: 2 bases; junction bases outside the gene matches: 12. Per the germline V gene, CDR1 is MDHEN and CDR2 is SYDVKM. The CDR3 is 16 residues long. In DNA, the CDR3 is TGTGCCACCTCAGGGACAGGGCGTATGGGCAATCAGCCCCAGCATTTT. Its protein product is CATSGTGRMGNQPQHF.

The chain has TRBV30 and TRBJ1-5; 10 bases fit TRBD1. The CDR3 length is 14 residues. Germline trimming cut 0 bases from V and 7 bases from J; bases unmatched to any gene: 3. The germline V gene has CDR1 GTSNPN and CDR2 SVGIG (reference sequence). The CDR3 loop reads CAWSVRTGGQPQHF. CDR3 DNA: TGTGCCTGGAGTGTACGGACAGGGGGGCAGCCCCAGCATTTT.

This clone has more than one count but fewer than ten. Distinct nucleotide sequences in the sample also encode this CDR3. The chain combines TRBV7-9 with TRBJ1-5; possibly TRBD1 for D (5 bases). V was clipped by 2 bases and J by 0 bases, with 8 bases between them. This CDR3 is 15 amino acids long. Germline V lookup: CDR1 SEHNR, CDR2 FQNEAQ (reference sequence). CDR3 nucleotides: TGTGCCAGCAGCTTATCAGGGAATAGCAATCAGCCCCAGCATTTT. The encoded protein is CASSLSGNSNQPQHF.

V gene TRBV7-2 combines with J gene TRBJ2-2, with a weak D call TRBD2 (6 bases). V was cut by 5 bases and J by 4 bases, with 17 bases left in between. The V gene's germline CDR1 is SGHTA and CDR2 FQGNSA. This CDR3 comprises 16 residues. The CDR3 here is CASSKMGGTSTGELFF. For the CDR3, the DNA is TGTGCCAGCAGCAAAATGGGCGGGACGAGCACCGGGGAGCTGTTTTTT.

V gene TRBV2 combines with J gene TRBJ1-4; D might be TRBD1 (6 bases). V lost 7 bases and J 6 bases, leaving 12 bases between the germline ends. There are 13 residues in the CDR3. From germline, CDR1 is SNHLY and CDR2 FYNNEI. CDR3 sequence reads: CASKGRGYEKLFF. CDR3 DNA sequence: TGTGCCAGCAAGGGCAGGGGATATGAAAAACTGTTTTTT.

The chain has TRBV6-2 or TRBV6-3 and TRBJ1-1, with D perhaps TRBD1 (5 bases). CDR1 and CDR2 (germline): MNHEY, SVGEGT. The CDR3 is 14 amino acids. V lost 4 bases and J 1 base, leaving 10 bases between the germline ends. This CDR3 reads CASSSRVPNTEAFF. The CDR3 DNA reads TGTGCCAGCAGTTCCAGGGTACCGAACACTGAAGCTTTCTTT.

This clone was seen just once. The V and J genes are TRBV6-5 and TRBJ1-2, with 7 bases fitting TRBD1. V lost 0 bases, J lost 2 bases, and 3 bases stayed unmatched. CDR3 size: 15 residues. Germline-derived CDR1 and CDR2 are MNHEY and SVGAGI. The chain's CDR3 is CASSYSAGQNYGYTF. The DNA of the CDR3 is TGTGCCAGCAGTTACTCTGCGGGACAGAACTATGGCTACACCTTC.

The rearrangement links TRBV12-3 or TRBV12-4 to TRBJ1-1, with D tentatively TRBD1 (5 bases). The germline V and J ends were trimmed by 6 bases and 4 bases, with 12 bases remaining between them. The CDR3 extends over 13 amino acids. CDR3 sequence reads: CASSFYGGTEAFF. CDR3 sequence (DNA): TGTGCCAGCAGCTTTTACGGGGGCACTGAAGCTTTCTTT.

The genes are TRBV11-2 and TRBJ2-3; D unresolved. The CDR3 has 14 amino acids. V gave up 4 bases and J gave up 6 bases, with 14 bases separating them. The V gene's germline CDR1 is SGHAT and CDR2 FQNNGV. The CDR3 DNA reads TGTGCCAGCAGCTCGCAGACTTTTTCGGATACGCAGTATTTT. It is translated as CASSSQTFSDTQYF.

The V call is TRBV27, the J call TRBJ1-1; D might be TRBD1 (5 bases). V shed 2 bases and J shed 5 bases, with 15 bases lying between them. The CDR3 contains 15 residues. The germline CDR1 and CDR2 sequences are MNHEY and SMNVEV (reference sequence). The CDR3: CASSLGGNRVTEAFF. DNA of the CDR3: TGTGCCAGCAGTTTAGGGGGGAACCGGGTAACTGAAGCTTTCTTT.

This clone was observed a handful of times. For the CDR3, the DNA is TGTGCCAGCAGTGGGGCCGGAGGCCAGCCCCAGCATTTT. The encoded protein is CASSGAGGQPQHF. This rearrangement joins TRBV2 to TRBJ1-5; no definite D call. This CDR3 contains 13 residues. V gave up 4 bases and J gave up 7 bases, with 11 bases separating them. The germline CDR1 and CDR2 sequences are SNHLY and FYNNEI.

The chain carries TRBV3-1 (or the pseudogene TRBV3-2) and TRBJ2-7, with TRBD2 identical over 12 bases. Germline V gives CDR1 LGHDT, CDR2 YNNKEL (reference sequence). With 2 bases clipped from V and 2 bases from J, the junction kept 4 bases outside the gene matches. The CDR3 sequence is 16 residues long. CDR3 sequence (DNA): TGTGCCAGCAGCCAACCGACTAGCGGGGGACCCTACGAGCAGTACTTC. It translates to CASSQPTSGGPYEQYF.

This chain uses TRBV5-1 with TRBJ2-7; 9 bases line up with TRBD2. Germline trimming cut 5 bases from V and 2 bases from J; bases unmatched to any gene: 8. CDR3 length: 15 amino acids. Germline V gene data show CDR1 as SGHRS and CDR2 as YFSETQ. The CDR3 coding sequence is TGCGCCAGCAGTCTTAGCGGGAGCTCGGCCTACGAGCAGTACTTC. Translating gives CASSLSGSSAYEQYF.

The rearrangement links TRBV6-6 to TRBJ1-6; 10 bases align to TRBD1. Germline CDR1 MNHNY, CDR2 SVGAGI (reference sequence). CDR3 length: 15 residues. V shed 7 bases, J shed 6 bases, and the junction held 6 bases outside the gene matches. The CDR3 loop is CASTTGDRGNSPLHF. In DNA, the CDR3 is TGTGCCAGCACCACAGGGGACAGGGGTAATTCACCCCTCCACTTT.

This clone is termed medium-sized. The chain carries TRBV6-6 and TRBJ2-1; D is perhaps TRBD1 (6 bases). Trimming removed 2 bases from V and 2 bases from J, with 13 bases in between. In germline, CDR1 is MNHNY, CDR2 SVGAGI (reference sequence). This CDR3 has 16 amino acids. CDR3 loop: CASSYDLRGPYNEQFF. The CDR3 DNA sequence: TGTGCCAGCAGTTACGACCTCAGGGGACCCTACAATGAGCAGTTCTTC.